Presented here are 2 T cell receptor beta chains from one specimen sequenced in a study of lymphopenia after photon versus proton radiotherapy. Assay: immunoSEQ multiplex PCR; the TCRdb copy retains only in-frame clones and omits some. The data show about 33,000 clones, roughly 88% seen once. Sequencing used peripheral blood, obtained from a patient treated with photon-based radiotherapy. The receptor set was obtained from a woman in her forties or fifties with pancreatic cancer.

The V and J genes are TRBV4-3 and TRBJ1-1; TRBD1 might be the D (5 bases). CDR3 length equals 14 residues. Germline CDR1 is LGHNA and CDR2 is YSLEER. Between the trimmed V and J ends, which lost 1 base and 9 bases, there was a span of 15 bases. This CDR3 reads CASSQVLSGGKAFF. CDR3 DNA: TGCGCCAGCAGCCAAGTCTTATCGGGGGGGAAAGCTTTCTTT.

V gene TRBV5-1 combines with J gene TRBJ1-3, with D possibly matching TRBD1 (5 bases). V was pared by 1 base and J by 0 bases, with 8 bases between. Germline loops: CDR1 SGHRS, CDR2 YFSETQ. CDR3 length equals 15 residues. The CDR3 DNA reads TGCGCCAGCAGCTTGCTCGGGGGCTCTGGAAACACCATATATTTT. Its protein is CASSLLGGSGNTIYF. Based on the CDR3 plus reference TRBV5-1 and TRBJ1-3, the full variable domain is KAGVTQTPRYLIKTRGQQVTLSCSPISGHRSVSWYQQTPGQGLQFLFEYFSETQRNKGNFPGRFSGRQFSNSRSEMNVSTLELGDSALYLCASSLLGGSGNTIYFGEGSWLTVV.